One and the same sample provided the 28 T cell receptor beta chains below, sequenced in a study of post-analysis software for immune sequencing data. Study-level points and caveats: A handful of TRBV segments were significantly more frequent in patients than in controls. TRBV5-6, TRBV5-1 and TRBV20-1 were among these segments.

No antigen has been identified for these receptors. Included in the TCR beta cDNA libraries were unique molecular identifiers. TCRdb independently ran MiXCR on the PCR reads; one entry per CDR3 protein. The sample shows a few hundred thousand distinct CDR3 sequences, less than 40% of them seen only once. Sequencing was done on a sample of blood. These receptors all come from a girl aged 2-17 years with multiple sclerosis.

The chain combines TRBV24-1 with TRBJ1-5; no clear D. The V and J ends lost 4 bases and 7 bases respectively, with 7 bases between them. CDR1 is KGHDR and CDR2 is SFDVKD in the germline V gene. The CDR3 sequence is 12 residues long. The CDR3 nucleotides read TGTGCCACCAGTGACAGGCACCAGCCCCAGCATTTT. It specifies CATSDRHQPQHF.

The chain joins TRBV29-1 to TRBJ1-1; D possibly corresponds to TRBD1 (6 bases). Trimming removed 7 bases at V and 3 bases at J, with 12 bases between. The CDR3 length is 12 residues. Germline-derived CDR1 and CDR2 are SQVTM and ANQGSEA. CDR3 amino acids: CSATEGDTEAFF. CDR3 DNA sequence: TGCAGCGCCACGGAGGGGGACACTGAAGCTTTCTTT.

V and J are TRBV5-1 and TRBJ1-2; no clear D. V lost 2 bases and J lost 7, with 9 bases in between. The CDR3 has 12 amino acids. CDR1 SGHRS and CDR2 YFSETQ come from the germline V gene. CDR3 in amino acids: CASSFDGSGYTF. The CDR3 DNA reads TGCGCCAGCAGCTTCGACGGCTCTGGCTACACCTTC. Full variable domain (remainder filled in from reference TRBV5-1 and TRBJ1-2): KAGVTQTPRYLIKTRGQQVTLSCSPISGHRSVSWYQQTPGQGLQFLFEYFSETQRNKGNFPGRFSGRQFSNSRSEMNVSTLELGDSALYLCASSFDGSGYTFGSGTRLTVV.

A single count supports this clonotype. The chain carries TRBV20-1 and TRBJ2-3; D possibly corresponds to TRBD1 (6 bases). V lost 0 bases, J lost 4 bases, and 14 bases lay in between. There are 15 residues in the CDR3. CDR1 DFQATT and CDR2 SNEGSKA come from the germline V gene (reference sequence). CDR3 residues: CSARDPGVSADTQYF. DNA for the CDR3: TGCAGTGCTAGAGATCCAGGGGTTAGCGCAGATACGCAGTATTTT.

The rearrangement uses TRBV15 and TRBJ2-3; 7 nucleotides line up with TRBD2. V lost 8 bases to trimming and J lost 3 bases; unmatched junction nucleotides: 11. The length of the CDR3 is 15 residues. CDR1 LNHNV and CDR2 YYDKDF come from the germline V gene (reference sequence). CDR3 loop: CATGWGLTMTDTQYF. The DNA for the CDR3 is TGTGCCACCGGCTGGGGACTAACAATGACAGATACGCAGTATTTT.

The chain uses TRBV29-1 and TRBJ2-3, with D uncertain. Germline CDR1 SQVTM, CDR2 ANQGSEA. V was clipped by 4 bases and J by 5 bases, with 16 bases between them. There are 14 residues in the CDR3. CDR3 in DNA: TGCAGCGTTGGGGCGGCCTCTACGAGAGATACGCAGTATTTT. It encodes CSVGAASTRDTQYF.

This clonotype was detected only a few times. J is TRBJ2-5 and V is TRBV20-1; D is uncertain. The CDR3 has 10 amino acids. The germline V gene has CDR1 DFQATT and CDR2 SNEGSKA (reference sequence). V was pared by 6 bases and J by 5 bases, with 7 bases between. The CDR3 nucleotides are TGCAGTGCCTTTGCGGAGACCCAGTACTTC. This sequence encodes CSAFAETQYF.

A remark on this clonotype: This clone may be a read error of a much larger clone one base away. The chain links TRBV5-6 to TRBJ2-1; TRBD2 matches 9 bases. CDR1 and CDR2 (germline): SGHDT, YYEEEE. Trimming removed 3 bases from V and 6 bases from J; junction bases left unmatched: 7. CDR3 length: 15 amino acids. The CDR3 sequence is CASSSLAGLCNEQFF. The CDR3 nucleotides are TGTGCCAGCAGCTCACTAGCGGGCCTCTGCAATGAGCAGTTCTTC.

The chain has TRBV5-6 and TRBJ2-7; D is perhaps TRBD1 or TRBD2 (5 bases each). The J call is in doubt because the DNA end fits TRBJ2-5 better. The CDR3 length is 14 residues. CDR1 and CDR2 (germline): SGHDT, YYEEEE. CDR3 nucleotides: TGTGCCAGCAGCTTGCCCGGGACGGCGGAGACCCAGTACTTC. Translated, it gives CASSLPGTAETQYF.

This clonotype was picked up a small number of times. The gene calls are TRBV4-2 and TRBJ2-3; 7 bases are a match to TRBD2. Germline V gene lookup returns CDR1 LGHNA and CDR2 YNFKEQ. V shed 0 bases, J shed 0 bases, and the junction held 6 bases outside the gene matches. CDR3 length: 17 residues. CDR3 bases: TGTGCCAGCAGCCAAGATATACGAGCGGGGAGCACAGATACGCAGTATTTT. Amino acids: CASSQDIRAGSTDTQYF.

J is TRBJ1-4 and V is TRBV5-1, with D unresolved. The length of the CDR3 is 18 residues. Germline V gene sequence: CDR1 SGHRS, CDR2 YFSETQ. V lost 2 bases and J 0 bases, leaving 17 bases between the germline ends. The CDR3 reads CASSFAGRRLATNEKLFF. The CDR3 DNA is TGCGCCAGCAGCTTCGCCGGACGGAGATTAGCAACTAATGAAAAACTGTTTTTT.

The chain employs TRBV2 and TRBJ1-2; D not resolved. The CDR3 is made up of 12 amino acids. CDR1 SNHLY and CDR2 FYNNEI come from the germline V gene. Trimming shortened V by 7 bases and J by 0 bases, and 6 bases separated the two germline ends. Here the CDR3 DNA reads TGTGCCAGCATACGGACTAACTATGGCTACACCTTC. Its translation is CASIRTNYGYTF.

DNA for the CDR3: TGTGCCAGCGGGCAGGACCCTACTAGCTCCTACGAGCAGTACTTC. Translated: CASGQDPTSSYEQYF. This chain connects TRBV12-3 or TRBV12-4 to TRBJ2-7; D is perhaps TRBD2 (5 bases). The V gene lost 8 bases and the J gene lost 0 bases, with 17 bases spanning the gap. CDR3 length equals 15 residues.

This clonotype appeared many times. The chain carries TRBV5-1 and TRBJ1-1, with a possible D match to TRBD1 (5 bases). Trimming took 4 bases from V and 4 from J, leaving 20 bases between them. Per germline, CDR1 SGHRS and CDR2 YFSETQ. This CDR3 has 16 residues. This CDR3 reads CASSHRGRGVSTEAFF. As DNA, the CDR3 is TGCGCCAGCAGCCACCGGGGTAGGGGTGTGAGCACTGAAGCTTTCTTT. The complete variable domain, with remaining parts taken from reference TRBV5-1 and TRBJ1-1, reads KAGVTQTPRYLIKTRGQQVTLSCSPISGHRSVSWYQQTPGQGLQFLFEYFSETQRNKGNFPGRFSGRQFSNSRSEMNVSTLELGDSALYLCASSHRGRGVSTEAFFGQGTRLTVV.

The chain has TRBV29-1 and TRBJ1-2; maybe TRBD1 (5 bases). CDR3 length: 11 amino acids. CDR1 and CDR2 (germline): SQVTM, ANQGSEA. V lost 2 bases to trimming and J lost 8 bases, with 9 bases between them. The CDR3 bases are TGCAGCGTTGAATCCGGGGACGGCTACACCTTC. Its translation is CSVESGDGYTF.

This sequence joins TRBV20-1 and TRBJ1-5; the match to TRBD1 covers 7 bases. J was trimmed by 4 bases and V by 6 bases; bases with no gene match: 12. The CDR3 is made up of 15 amino acids. Germline CDR1 DFQATT, CDR2 SNEGSKA (reference sequence). CDR3 DNA: TGCAGTGCCAAGAAGGACAGGACTTTAAATCAGCCCCAGCATTTT. Its protein is CSAKKDRTLNQPQHF.

The V and J genes are TRBV6-6 and TRBJ2-3; 8 bases match TRBD2. CDR1 is MNHNY, CDR2 SVGAGI, per germline (reference sequence). Trimming removed 2 bases from V and 3 bases from J; junction bases left unmatched: 4. The CDR3 runs 15 residues. DNA for the CDR3: TGTGCCAGCAGTTACAGAGCGGGGGCGACAGATACGCAGTATTTT. Translation gives CASSYRAGATDTQYF.

The rearrangement uses TRBV5-1 and TRBJ1-1; no definite D call. Trimming shortened V by 4 bases and J by 4 bases, and 11 bases separated the two germline ends. The CDR3 has 13 amino acids. Germline V CDR1 and CDR2: SGHRS, YFSETQ. The CDR3 sequence: CASSRATATEAFF. The CDR3 DNA follows: TGCGCCAGCAGCCGCGCCACGGCCACTGAAGCTTTCTTT.

The chain carries TRBV13 and TRBJ1-1; the D is unclear. CDR1 PRHDT and CDR2 FYEKMQ come from the germline V gene (reference sequence). V lost 2 bases and J 3 bases, leaving 7 bases between the germline ends. This CDR3 comprises 13 residues. The CDR3 reads CASSLKGYTEAFF. The DNA for the CDR3 is TGTGCCAGCAGCTTAAAAGGGTACACTGAAGCTTTCTTT.

The chain links TRBV7-2 to TRBJ1-2; D unclear. The CDR3 consists of 12 residues. Germline loops: CDR1 SGHTA, CDR2 FQGNSA. The V end was cut by 5 bases, the J end by 5 bases, with 9 bases between. CDR3 in DNA: TGTGCCAGCAGCATGAGAGGGTATGGCTACACCTTC. Its protein is CASSMRGYGYTF.

This clonotype was seen only a few times. A clone one base away is much larger, so this may be a read error. V usage is TRBV6-5 and J usage is TRBJ2-1; D is uncertain. Trimming pared 6 bases from V and 11 bases from J, leaving 20 bases between. This CDR3 is built from 14 residues. Germline assignment: CDR1 MNHEY and CDR2 SVGAGI. The CDR3 here is CASRPSGYEAKQFF. The CDR3 bases are TGTGCCAGCAGGCCATCCGGTTACGAGGCCAAGCAGTTCTTC.

This chain links TRBV4-1 with TRBJ2-6; TRBD1 is a possible D gene (6 bases). The germline V gene has CDR1 MGHRA and CDR2 YSYEKL. Deletions cut 5 bases from V and 0 bases from J, with 20 bases between. This CDR3 has 19 residues. The CDR3 sequence is CASSVKPGVPLSGANVLTF. The CDR3 DNA is TGCGCCAGCAGCGTAAAGCCAGGGGTCCCACTCTCTGGGGCCAACGTCCTGACTTTC.

The chain joins TRBV12-3 or TRBV12-4 to TRBJ2-5, with 11 bases identical to TRBD1. This CDR3 is built from 15 residues. The J segment lost 5 bases and the V segment lost 7 bases, leaving 9 bases of the junction unmatched. CDR3 loop: CASTPDRGREETQYF. Here the CDR3 DNA reads TGTGCCAGCACCCCGGACAGGGGGCGCGAGGAGACCCAGTACTTC.

CDR3 DNA sequence: TGTGCCACCAGTGAGGGTGGGGGCTTAAATCAGCCCCAGCATTTT. Translation: CATSEGGGLNQPQHF. The rearrangement uses TRBV24-1 and TRBJ1-5; D possibly corresponds to TRBD1 (6 bases). With 4 bases removed from V and 4 bases from J, the gap between germline ends came to 13 bases. The CDR3 length is 15 residues. The germline CDR1 and CDR2 sequences are KGHDR and SFDVKD.

V is TRBV7-2 and J is TRBJ2-5, with TRBD2 as a possible D gene (5 bases). The germline CDR1 and CDR2 sequences are SGHTA and FQGNSA. The CDR3 is 15 residues long. Trimming took off 2 bases at V and 4 bases at J, with 14 bases between the two ends. The CDR3 region is CASSLTLAIGETQYF. CDR3 sequence (DNA): TGTGCCAGCAGCTTAACTCTAGCTATAGGAGAGACCCAGTACTTC.

J is TRBJ1-6 and V is TRBV4-1; no definite D call. The V gene's germline CDR1 is MGHRA and CDR2 YSYEKL. V was trimmed by 0 bases and J by 11 bases, leaving 17 bases between them. The length of the CDR3 is 16 residues. CDR3 coding DNA: TGCGCCAGCAGCCAAGAAGGGTGGCAGCGCATCCCACCCCTCCACTTT. It encodes CASSQEGWQRIPPLHF.

The V and J genes are TRBV29-1 and TRBJ1-2, with 8 bases identical to TRBD1. Germline lookup yields CDR1 SQVTM and CDR2 ANQGSEA. With 7 bases clipped from V and 7 bases from J, the junction kept 5 bases outside the gene matches. The CDR3 is made up of 11 amino acids. CDR3 in amino acids: CSAQGAAGYTF. CDR3 DNA sequence: TGCAGCGCTCAGGGGGCTGCTGGCTACACCTTC. Based on the CDR3 plus reference TRBV29-1 and TRBJ1-2, the full variable domain is SAVISQKPSRDICQRGTSLTIQCQVDSQVTMMFWYRQQPGQSLTLIATANQGSEATYESGFVIDKFPISRPNLTFSTLTVSNMSPEDSSIYLCSAQGAAGYTFGSGTRLTVV.

This clonotype showed up just a few times. The chain has TRBV15 and TRBJ1-1; 7 nucleotides align to TRBD1. V lost 2 bases, J lost 0 bases, and 6 bases stayed unmatched. CDR3 length equals 16 residues. Germline V gives CDR1 LNHNV, CDR2 YYDKDF (reference sequence). The CDR3 reads CATSRTRTGMNTEAFF. In DNA, the CDR3 is TGTGCCACCAGCAGAACAAGGACAGGAATGAACACTGAAGCTTTCTTT.